What follows are 16 T cell receptor beta chains derived from one specimen sequenced in a study of blood T cell repertoires in COVID-19. Produced via immunoSEQ multiplex PCR; TCRdb's table is partial and in-frame only. The table shows around 300,000 clones, with 85% to 90% occurring only once. The sequencing input was peripheral blood. These receptors were taken from a woman aged 50 to 60 with COVID-19, enrolled during active disease.

In this sample, this clone turned up once. This chain links TRBV11-3 with TRBJ2-1, with D possibly being TRBD1 (6 bases). Trimming took 0 bases from V and 2 from J, leaving 20 bases between them. The length of the CDR3 is 19 residues. Germline V gene data show CDR1 as SGHNT and CDR2 as YENEEA. CDR3 protein: CASSLEAPITGFTYNEQFF. The CDR3 DNA reads TGTGCCAGCAGCTTAGAGGCCCCTATAACAGGGTTCACCTACAATGAGCAGTTCTTC. The whole variable domain, filled in from reference TRBV11-3 and TRBJ2-1, reads EAGVVQSPRYKIIEKKQPVAFWCNPISGHNTLYWYLQNLGQGPELLIRYENEEAVDDSQLPKDRFSAERLKGVDSTLKIQPAELGDSAVYLCASSLEAPITGFTYNEQFFGPGTRLTVL.

This rearrangement joins TRBV9 to TRBJ1-2; the D is unclear. The germline gives CDR1 SGDLS, CDR2 YYNGEE. This CDR3 spans 15 amino acids. Trimming took off 3 bases at V and 2 bases at J, with 14 bases between the two ends. CDR3 sequence (DNA): TGTGCCAGCAGCGGACTTGAAAGCGGAAACTATGGCTACACCTTC. Translating it yields CASSGLESGNYGYTF. Full variable domain (outside the CDR3, taken from reference TRBV9 and TRBJ1-2): DSGVTQTPKHLITATGQRVTLRCSPRSGDLSVYWYQQSLDQGLQFLIQYYNGEERAKGNILERFSAQQFPDLHSELNLSSLELGDSALYFCASSGLESGNYGYTFGSGTRLTVV.

The rearrangement joins TRBV28 to TRBJ1-1, with TRBD1 matching 7 bases. This CDR3 comprises 13 residues. Germline CDR1 reads MDHEN; CDR2 reads SYDVKM. The trim removed 5 bases at V and 1 base at J, leaving 1 base unmatched. CDR3 nucleotide sequence: TGTGCCAGCAGTCGACAGGGGAACACTGAAGCTTTCTTT. Translated: CASSRQGNTEAFF.

This chain links TRBV30 with TRBJ2-3; 9 bases agree with TRBD2. The junction had 20 bases not matched to a gene; V was cut back by 4 bases and J by 0 bases. The CDR3 is 20 amino acids. CDR1 and CDR2 from the germline V gene are GTSNPN and SVGIG (reference sequence). The CDR3 coding sequence is TGTGCCTGGAACGCTTGGACTAGCGCATTTGTTACTTTTAGCACAGATACGCAGTATTTT. It encodes CAWNAWTSAFVTFSTDTQYF.

The chain couples TRBV19 to TRBJ2-5; 8 bases agree with TRBD1. With V trimmed by 5 bases and J by 4 bases, 15 bases remained unmatched. In germline, CDR1 is LNHDA, CDR2 SQIVND (reference sequence). The CDR3 spans 17 residues. The CDR3 spells CASSARWTGSLGETQYF. DNA of the CDR3: TGTGCCAGTAGTGCGCGGTGGACAGGGAGTCTTGGAGAGACCCAGTACTTC. Drawing the rest from reference TRBV19 and TRBJ2-5, the complete variable domain is DGGITQSPKYLFRKEGQNVTLSCEQNLNHDAMYWYRQDPGQGLRLIYYSQIVNDFQKGDIAEGYSVSREKKESFPLTVTSAQKNPTAFYLCASSARWTGSLGETQYFGPGTRLLVL.

This chain connects TRBV7-9 to TRBJ1-2; possibly TRBD1 for D (5 bases). Germline CDR1 SEHNR, CDR2 FQNEAQ (reference sequence). The V end was cut by 1 base, the J end by 0 bases, with 12 bases between. This CDR3 comprises 16 residues. The CDR3 DNA sequence: TGTGCCAGCAGCTTAGAGGTCGGGGGATCTAACTATGGCTACACCTTC. Its protein is CASSLEVGGSNYGYTF.

This clone came up a few times. V gene TRBV11-1 combines with J gene TRBJ2-7; TRBD2 agrees at 9 bases. Looked up from germline, CDR1 is SGHAT and CDR2 is FQDESV (reference sequence). This CDR3 spans 14 amino acids. The junction had 6 bases not matched to a gene; V was cut back by 5 bases and J by 4 bases. CDR3 nucleotides: TGTGCCAGCAGCCGAGCGGGAGGTACGTACGAGCAGTACTTC. Translated, it gives CASSRAGGTYEQYF.

The chain has TRBV4-2 and TRBJ1-3, with TRBD1 matching 8 bases. The CDR3 extends over 16 amino acids. The V and J ends lost 2 bases and 3 bases, in that order; junction bases with no gene match: 6. The V gene's germline CDR1 is LGHNA and CDR2 YNFKEQ. The CDR3 sequence: CASSQLGGTGGNTIYF. The CDR3, as DNA: TGTGCCAGCAGCCAACTAGGGGGGACAGGTGGAAACACCATATATTTT.

This chain joins TRBV5-4 and TRBJ1-2; 8 positions agree with TRBD1. Germline CDR1 reads SGHNT; CDR2 reads YYREEE (reference sequence). J was trimmed by 8 bases and V by 3 bases; bases with no gene match: 9. The CDR3 is 14 residues long. The CDR3 coding sequence is TGTGCCAGCAGCTCGGGCAGGGGGCGATACGGCTACACCTTC. Its translation: CASSSGRGRYGYTF. The variable domain in full, with the rest retrieved from reference TRBV5-4 and TRBJ1-2, is ETGVTQSPTHLIKTRGQQVTLRCSSQSGHNTVSWYQQALGQGPQFIFQYYREEENGRGNFPPRFSGLQFPNYSSELNVNALELDDSALYLCASSSGRGRYGYTFGSGTRLTVV.

Concerning this clone: Additional DNA sequences in this sample encode the identical CDR3. The V call is TRBV29-1, the J call TRBJ2-1; 7 bases are a match to TRBD2. The ends lost 5 bases at V and 4 bases at J; junction bases unmatched: 2. Germline-derived CDR1 and CDR2 are SQVTM and ANQGSEA. The CDR3 length is 12 residues. The CDR3 region has the DNA TGCAGCGTTTCTAGCGGATACAATGAGCAGTTCTTC. It translates to CSVSSGYNEQFF.

Comments on this clone: Other DNA sequences in the same sample also yield this CDR3. This chain connects TRBV12-3 or TRBV12-4 to TRBJ1-1; D may be TRBD1 (6 bases). CDR3 length: 13 residues. The V and J ends lost 6 bases and 2 bases respectively, with 10 bases between them. The CDR3 here is CASRQQGNTEAFF. CDR3 sequence (DNA): TGTGCCAGCAGACAACAGGGTAACACTGAAGCTTTCTTT.

This sequence joins TRBV9 and TRBJ2-3, with 7 bases lining up with TRBD2. J lost 7 bases, V lost 0 bases, and 8 bases had no gene match. Germline CDR1 SGDLS, CDR2 YYNGEE. This CDR3 contains 15 residues. The CDR3 nucleotides are TGTGCCAGCAGCGTAGATGGGGGGAGGGTAAATACGCAGTATTTT. Amino acid sequence: CASSVDGGRVNTQYF.

The table lists this clone with a count of one. This rearrangement joins TRBV5-1 to TRBJ1-4; 12 bases map to TRBD1. There are 16 residues in the CDR3. Germline values: CDR1 SGHRS, CDR2 YFSETQ. The ends lost 4 bases at V and 8 bases at J; junction bases unmatched: 9. This CDR3 is CASSPYRGTGGEKLFF. As DNA, the CDR3 is TGCGCCAGCAGCCCATACCGCGGGACAGGGGGCGAAAAACTGTTTTTT.

The chain links TRBV6-2 or TRBV6-3 to TRBJ2-3; D perhaps matches TRBD1 (5 bases). The CDR3 is 14 amino acids. CDR1 is MNHEY, CDR2 SVGEGT, per germline. Trimming shortened V by 4 bases and J by 2 bases, and 10 bases separated the two germline ends. CDR3 sequence reads: CASSFRVNTDTQYF. DNA for the CDR3: TGTGCCAGCAGTTTCAGGGTGAACACAGATACGCAGTATTTT.

The CDR3 DNA sequence: TGTGCCAGCCATAAAAGAGGGGGAGACACTGAAGCTTTCTTT. Translated, it gives CASHKRGGDTEAFF. V is TRBV3-1 (or the pseudogene TRBV3-2) and J is TRBJ1-1; tentatively, D is TRBD1 (6 bases). Germline V gene data show CDR1 as LGHDT and CDR2 as YNNKEL (reference sequence). This CDR3 is 14 amino acids long. Trimming cost V 8 bases and J 3 bases, with 16 bases left between them.

The rearrangement uses TRBV5-1 and TRBJ1-1; 8 bases map to TRBD1. This CDR3 contains 12 residues. Germline CDR1 is SGHRS and CDR2 is YFSETQ. V was pared by 4 bases and J by 6 bases, with 2 bases of the junction left unmatched. The CDR3 loop is CASSGQGAEAFF. CDR3 nucleotides: TGCGCCAGCAGCGGACAGGGCGCTGAAGCTTTCTTT.